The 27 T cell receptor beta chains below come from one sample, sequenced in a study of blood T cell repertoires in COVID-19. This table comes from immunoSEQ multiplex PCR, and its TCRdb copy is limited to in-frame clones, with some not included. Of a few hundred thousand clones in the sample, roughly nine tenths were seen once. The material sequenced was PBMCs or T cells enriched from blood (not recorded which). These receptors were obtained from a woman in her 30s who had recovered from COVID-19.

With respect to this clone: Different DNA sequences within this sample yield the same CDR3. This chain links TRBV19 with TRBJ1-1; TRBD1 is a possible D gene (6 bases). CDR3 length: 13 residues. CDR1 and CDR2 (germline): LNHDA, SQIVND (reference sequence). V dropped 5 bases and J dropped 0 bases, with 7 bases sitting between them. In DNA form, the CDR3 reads TGTGCCAGTAGTCAGGGGTTGAACACTGAAGCTTTCTTT. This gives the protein CASSQGLNTEAFF.

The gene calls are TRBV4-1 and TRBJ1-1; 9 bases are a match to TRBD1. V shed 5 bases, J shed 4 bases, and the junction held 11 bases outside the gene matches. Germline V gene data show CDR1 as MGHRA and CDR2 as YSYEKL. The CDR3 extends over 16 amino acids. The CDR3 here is CASSTRTGVGGTEAFF. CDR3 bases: TGCGCCAGCAGCACAAGGACAGGGGTGGGTGGCACTGAAGCTTTCTTT.

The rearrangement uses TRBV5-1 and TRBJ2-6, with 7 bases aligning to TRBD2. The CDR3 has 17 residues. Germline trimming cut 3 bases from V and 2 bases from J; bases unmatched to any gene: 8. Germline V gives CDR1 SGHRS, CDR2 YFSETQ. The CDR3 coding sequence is TGCGCCAGCAGCTCGGGGGGTAGTAGGGCTGGGGCCAACGTCCTGACTTTC. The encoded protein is CASSSGGSRAGANVLTF.

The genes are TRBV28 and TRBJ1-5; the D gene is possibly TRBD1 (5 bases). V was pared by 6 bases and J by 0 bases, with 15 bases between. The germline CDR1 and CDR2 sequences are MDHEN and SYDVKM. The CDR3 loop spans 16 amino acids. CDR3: CASSPGGDHSNQPQHF. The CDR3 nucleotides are TGTGCCAGCAGCCCCGGGGGTGATCATAGCAATCAGCCCCAGCATTTT.

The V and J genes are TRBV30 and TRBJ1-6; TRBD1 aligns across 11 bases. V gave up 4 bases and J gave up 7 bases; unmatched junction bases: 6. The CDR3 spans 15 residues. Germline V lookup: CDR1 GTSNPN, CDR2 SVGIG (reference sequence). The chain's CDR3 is CAWIPGTGGNSPLHF. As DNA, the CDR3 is TGTGCCTGGATTCCCGGGACAGGGGGGAATTCACCCCTCCACTTT.

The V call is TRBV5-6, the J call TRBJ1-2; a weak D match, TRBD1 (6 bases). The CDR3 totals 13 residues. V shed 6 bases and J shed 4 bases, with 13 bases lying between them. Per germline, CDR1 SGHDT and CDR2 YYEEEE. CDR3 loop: CASTKDRRYGYTF. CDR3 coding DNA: TGTGCCAGCACCAAAGACAGGCGCTATGGCTACACCTTC.

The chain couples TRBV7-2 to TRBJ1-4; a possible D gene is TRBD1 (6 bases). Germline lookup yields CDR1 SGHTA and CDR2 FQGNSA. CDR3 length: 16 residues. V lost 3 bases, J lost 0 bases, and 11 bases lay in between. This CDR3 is CASSFRDTPTNEKLFF. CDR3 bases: TGTGCCAGCAGCTTTAGGGACACTCCAACTAATGAAAAACTGTTTTTT.

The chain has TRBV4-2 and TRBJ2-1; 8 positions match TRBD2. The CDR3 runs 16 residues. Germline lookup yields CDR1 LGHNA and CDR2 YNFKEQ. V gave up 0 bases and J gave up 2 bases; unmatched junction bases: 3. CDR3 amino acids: CASSQESGGPYNEQFF. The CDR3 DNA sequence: TGTGCCAGCAGCCAAGAGTCGGGGGGGCCCTACAATGAGCAGTTCTTC.

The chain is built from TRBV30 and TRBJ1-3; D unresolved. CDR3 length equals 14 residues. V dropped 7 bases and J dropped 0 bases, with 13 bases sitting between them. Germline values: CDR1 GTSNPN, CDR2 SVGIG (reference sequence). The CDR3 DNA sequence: TGTGCCTCGGAGGTGGTGAGCTCTGGAAACACCATATATTTT. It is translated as CASEVVSSGNTIYF. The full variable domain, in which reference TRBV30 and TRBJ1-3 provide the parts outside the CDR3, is SQTIHQWPATLVQPVGSPLSLECTVEGTSNPNLYWYRQAAGRGLQLLFYSVGIGQISSEVPQNLSASRPQDRQFILSSKKLLLSDSGFYLCASEVVSSGNTIYFGEGSWLTVV.

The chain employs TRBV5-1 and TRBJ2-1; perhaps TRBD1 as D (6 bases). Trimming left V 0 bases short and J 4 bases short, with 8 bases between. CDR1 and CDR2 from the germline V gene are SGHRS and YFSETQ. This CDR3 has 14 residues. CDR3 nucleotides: TGCGCCAGCAGCTTGGAACAGGGTTACAATGAGCAGTTCTTC. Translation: CASSLEQGYNEQFF.

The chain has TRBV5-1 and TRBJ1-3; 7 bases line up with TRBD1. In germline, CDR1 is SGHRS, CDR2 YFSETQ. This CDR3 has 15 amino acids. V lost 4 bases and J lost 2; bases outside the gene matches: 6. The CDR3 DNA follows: TGCGCCAGCAGCGGTACAGGGGATCCTGGAAACACCATATATTTT. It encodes CASSGTGDPGNTIYF.

DNA of the CDR3: TGCAGCGGGGGTGACTCCTCCTACGAGCAGTACTTC. Its translation is CSGGDSSYEQYF. The chain carries TRBV29-1 and TRBJ2-7; D call uncertain. The CDR3 runs 12 residues. Germline CDR1 and CDR2: SQVTM and ANQGSEA. V was pared by 7 bases and J by 0 bases, with 10 bases between.

CDR3 nucleotides: TGCGCCAGCAGCTTGGCGGGGAGGAATGAGCAGTTCTTC. Encoded protein: CASSLAGRNEQFF. V is TRBV5-1 and J is TRBJ2-1, with a weak D call TRBD2 (6 bases). Trimming took off 0 bases at V and 7 bases at J, with 8 bases between the two ends. CDR1 and CDR2 from the germline V gene are SGHRS and YFSETQ. This CDR3 is built from 13 residues.

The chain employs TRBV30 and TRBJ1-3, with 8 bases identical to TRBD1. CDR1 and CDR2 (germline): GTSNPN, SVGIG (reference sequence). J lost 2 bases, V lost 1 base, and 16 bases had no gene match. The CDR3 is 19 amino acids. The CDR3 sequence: CAWSEAGGSIKAPGNTIYF. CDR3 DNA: TGTGCCTGGAGTGAGGCAGGGGGCTCGATCAAGGCTCCTGGAAACACCATATATTTT.

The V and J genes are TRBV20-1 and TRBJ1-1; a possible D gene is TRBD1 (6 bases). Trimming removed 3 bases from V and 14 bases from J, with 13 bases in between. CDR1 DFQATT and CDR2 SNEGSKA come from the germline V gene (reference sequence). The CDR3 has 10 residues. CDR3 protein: CSASFRGFFF. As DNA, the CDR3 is TGCAGTGCTAGTTTTAGGGGGTTCTTCTTT.

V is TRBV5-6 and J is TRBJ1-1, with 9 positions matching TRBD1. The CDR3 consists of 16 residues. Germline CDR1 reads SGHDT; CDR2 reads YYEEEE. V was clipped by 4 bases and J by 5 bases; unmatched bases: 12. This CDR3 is CASSQYRDRVSTEAFF. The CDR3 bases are TGTGCCAGCAGCCAATACCGGGACAGGGTGTCGACTGAAGCTTTCTTT. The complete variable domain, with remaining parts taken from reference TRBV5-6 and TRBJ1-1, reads DAGVTQSPTHLIKTRGQQVTLRCSPKSGHDTVSWYQQALGQGPQFIFQYYEEEERQRGNFPDRFSGHQFPNYSSELNVNALLLGDSALYLCASSQYRDRVSTEAFFGQGTRLTVV.

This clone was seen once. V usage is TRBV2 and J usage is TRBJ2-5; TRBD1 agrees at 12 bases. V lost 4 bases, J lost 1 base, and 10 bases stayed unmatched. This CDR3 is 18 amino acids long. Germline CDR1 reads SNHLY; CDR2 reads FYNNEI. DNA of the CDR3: TGTGCCAGCAGTGGGGGGACAGGGGGCCCCATTAGCCAAGAGACCCAGTACTTC. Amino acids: CASSGGTGGPISQETQYF.

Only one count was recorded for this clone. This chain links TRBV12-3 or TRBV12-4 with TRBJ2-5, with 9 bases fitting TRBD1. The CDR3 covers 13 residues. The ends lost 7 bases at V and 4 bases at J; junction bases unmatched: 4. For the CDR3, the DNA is TGTGCCAGCACCCCGACAGGGGGAGAGACCCAGTACTTC. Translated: CASTPTGGETQYF.

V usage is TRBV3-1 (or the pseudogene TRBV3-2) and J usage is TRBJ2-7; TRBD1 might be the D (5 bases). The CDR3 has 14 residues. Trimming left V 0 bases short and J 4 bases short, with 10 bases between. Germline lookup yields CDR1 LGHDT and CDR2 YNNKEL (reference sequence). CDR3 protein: CASSQDTGLYEQYF. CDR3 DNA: TGTGCCAGCAGCCAAGATACAGGTTTGTACGAGCAGTACTTC.

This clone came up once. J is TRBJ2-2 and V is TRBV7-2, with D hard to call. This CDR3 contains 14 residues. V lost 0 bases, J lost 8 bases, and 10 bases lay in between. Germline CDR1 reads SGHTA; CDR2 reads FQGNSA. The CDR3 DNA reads TGTGCCAGCAGCTTAGCCTCACCCCGGGGGGAGCTGTTTTTT. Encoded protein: CASSLASPRGELFF.

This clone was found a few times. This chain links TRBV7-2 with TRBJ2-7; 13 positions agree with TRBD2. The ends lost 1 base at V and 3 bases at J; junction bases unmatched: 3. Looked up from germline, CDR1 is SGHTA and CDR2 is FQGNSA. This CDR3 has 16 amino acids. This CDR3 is CASSLELAGGLYEQYF. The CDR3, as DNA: TGTGCCAGCAGCTTAGAACTAGCGGGGGGGCTCTACGAGCAGTACTTC.

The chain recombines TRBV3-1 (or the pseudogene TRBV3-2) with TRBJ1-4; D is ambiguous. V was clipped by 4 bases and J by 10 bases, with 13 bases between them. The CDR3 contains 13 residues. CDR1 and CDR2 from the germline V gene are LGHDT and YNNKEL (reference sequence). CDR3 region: CASSLEGVGKLFF. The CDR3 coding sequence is TGTGCCAGCAGCCTAGAGGGAGTGGGAAAACTGTTTTTT.

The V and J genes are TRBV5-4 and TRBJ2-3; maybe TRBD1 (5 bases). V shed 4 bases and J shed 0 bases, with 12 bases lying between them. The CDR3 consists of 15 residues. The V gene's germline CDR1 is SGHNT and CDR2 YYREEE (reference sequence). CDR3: CASSDARGSTDTQYF. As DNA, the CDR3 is TGTGCCAGCAGCGACGCTAGGGGTAGCACAGATACGCAGTATTTT.

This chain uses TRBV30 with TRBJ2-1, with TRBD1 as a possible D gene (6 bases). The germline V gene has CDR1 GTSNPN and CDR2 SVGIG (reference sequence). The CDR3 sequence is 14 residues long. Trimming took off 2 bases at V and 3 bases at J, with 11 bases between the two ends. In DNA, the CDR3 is TGTGCCTGGAGTACAGGGCCTAGCTACAATGAGCAGTTCTTC. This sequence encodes CAWSTGPSYNEQFF.

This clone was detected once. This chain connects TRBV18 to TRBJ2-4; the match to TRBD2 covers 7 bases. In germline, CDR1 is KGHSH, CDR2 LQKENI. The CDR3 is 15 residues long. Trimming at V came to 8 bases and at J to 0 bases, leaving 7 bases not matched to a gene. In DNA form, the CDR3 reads TGTGCCAGCGGCCGGGACTACGAAGCCAAAAACATTCAGTACTTC. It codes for CASGRDYEAKNIQYF.

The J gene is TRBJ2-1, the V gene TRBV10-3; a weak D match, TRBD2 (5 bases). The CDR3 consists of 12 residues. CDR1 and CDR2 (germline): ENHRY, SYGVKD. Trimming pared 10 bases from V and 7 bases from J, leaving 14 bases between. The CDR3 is CATNGGWNEQFF. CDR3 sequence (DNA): TGTGCCACGAACGGCGGGTGGAATGAGCAGTTCTTC.

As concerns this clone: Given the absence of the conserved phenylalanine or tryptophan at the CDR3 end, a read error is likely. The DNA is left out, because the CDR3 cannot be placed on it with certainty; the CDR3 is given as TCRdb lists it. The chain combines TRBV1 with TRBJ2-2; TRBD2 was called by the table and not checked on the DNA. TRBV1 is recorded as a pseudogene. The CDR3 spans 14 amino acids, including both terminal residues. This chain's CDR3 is CTSSGGMNRGAGAS.